Below, 5 T cell receptor beta chains from the same sample are listed, as sequenced in a study of sequential checkpoint blockade in melanoma. Stated treatment: randomized to nivolumab then ipilimumab (arm A) or the reverse (arm B). Data came from immunoSEQ multiplex PCR; TCRdb stores just in-frame clones and leaves some out. The sample holds about 30,000 clones; approximately 80% are singletons and the top ten take 13%. The sequences come from CD8+ T cells sorted from blood (inferred from file names), collected from a patient given nivolumab and ipilimumab in sequence. Source of these receptors: a human donor with melanoma.

The J gene is TRBJ1-2, the V gene TRBV10-3; maybe TRBD1 (6 bases). CDR1 and CDR2 (germline): ENHRY, SYGVKD. This CDR3 contains 13 residues. Trimming took 6 bases from V and 7 from J, leaving 15 bases between them. The DNA of the CDR3 is TGTGCCATCAGCTCAGGACAGTTTGCTGGCTACACCTTC. Protein sequence: CAISSGQFAGYTF.

This clone was detected once. The chain uses TRBV7-3 and TRBJ2-3; 10 bases are shared with TRBD2. With 4 bases clipped from V and 2 bases from J, the junction kept 6 bases outside the gene matches. The CDR3 length is 16 residues. Germline loops: CDR1 SGHTA, CDR2 FQGTGA. The CDR3 DNA sequence: TGTGCCAGCAGCTCCGGGACTAGCGCCTTCACAGATACGCAGTATTTT. It yields the protein CASSSGTSAFTDTQYF.

The chain uses TRBV7-8 and TRBJ2-7; 7 bases line up with TRBD1. CDR3 length: 15 residues. Germline V gene data show CDR1 as SGHVS and CDR2 as FQNEAQ. V dropped 1 base and J dropped 3; count of bases not matched to a gene: 6. DNA of the CDR3: TGTGCCAGCAGCTTAGTCGTAGGGGGCCTCTACGAGCAGTACTTC. Translating it yields CASSLVVGGLYEQYF. Drawing the rest from reference TRBV7-8 and TRBJ2-7, the complete variable domain is GAGVSQSPRYKVAKRGQDVALRCDPISGHVSLFWYQQALGQGPEFLTYFQNEAQLDKSGLPSDRFFAERPEGSVSTLKIQRTQQEDSAVYLCASSLVVGGLYEQYFGPGTRLTVT.

The chain employs TRBV10-3 and TRBJ1-1, with D perhaps TRBD1 (5 bases). V lost 3 bases, J lost 0 bases, and 14 bases lay in between. The CDR3 is 16 residues long. CDR1 is ENHRY and CDR2 is SYGVKD in the germline V gene. The CDR3 spells CAISERGSIMNTEAFF. DNA for the CDR3: TGTGCCATCAGTGAACGGGGGTCTATTATGAACACTGAAGCTTTCTTT.

The V call is TRBV30, the J call TRBJ1-2; 7 nucleotides line up with TRBD1. Germline values: CDR1 GTSNPN, CDR2 SVGIG (reference sequence). The CDR3 covers 11 residues. V was clipped by 6 bases and J by 3 bases; unmatched bases: 1. The CDR3 is CACTGDYGYTF. DNA for the CDR3: TGTGCCTGCACAGGGGACTATGGCTACACCTTC.